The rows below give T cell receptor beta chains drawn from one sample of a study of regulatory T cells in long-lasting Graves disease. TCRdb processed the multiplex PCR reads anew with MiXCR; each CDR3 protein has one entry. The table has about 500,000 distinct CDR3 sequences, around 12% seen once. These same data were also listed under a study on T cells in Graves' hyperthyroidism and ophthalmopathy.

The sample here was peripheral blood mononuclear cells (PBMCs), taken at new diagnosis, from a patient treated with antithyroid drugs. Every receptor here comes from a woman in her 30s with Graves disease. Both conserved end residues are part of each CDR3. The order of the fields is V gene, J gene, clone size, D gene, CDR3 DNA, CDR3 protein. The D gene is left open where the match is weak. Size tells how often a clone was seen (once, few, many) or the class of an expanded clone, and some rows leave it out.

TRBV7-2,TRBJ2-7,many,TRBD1,TGTGCCAGCAGCATCCGACAGGGTAGCGAGGTTGAGCAGTACTTC,CASSIRQGSEVEQYF
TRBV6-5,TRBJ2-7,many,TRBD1,TGTGCCAGCAGTTACGCACAGGGGGCCTACGAGCAGTACTTC,CASSYAQGAYEQYF
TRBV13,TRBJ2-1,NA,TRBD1,TGTGCCAGCAGCAGGGGGACAGGGTATGAGCAGTTCTTC,CASSRGTGYEQFF
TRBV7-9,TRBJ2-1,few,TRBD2,TGTGCCAGCAGCTCGGGACTAAATTATGAGCAGTTCTTC,CASSSGLNYEQFF
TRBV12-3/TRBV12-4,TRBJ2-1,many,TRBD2,TGTGCCAGCAGCCAAAGCGGGAGTACCCTACGGAATGAGCAGTTCTTC,CASSQSGSTLRNEQFF
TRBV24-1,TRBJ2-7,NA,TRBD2,TGTGCCACCAGCGGAAAGACTAGCGGGAGTTACGGGCAGTACTTC,CATSGKTSGSYGQYF
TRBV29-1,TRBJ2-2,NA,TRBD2,TGCAGCCCCCTAGCGGGGAACACCGGGGAGCTGTTTTTT,CSPLAGNTGELFF
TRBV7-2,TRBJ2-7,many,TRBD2,TGTGCCAGCAGCTATTGGACTAGCGGGGGGGTCGAGCAGTACTTC,CASSYWTSGGVEQYF
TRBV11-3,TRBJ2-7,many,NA,TGTGCCAGCAGCTTGGGGGACCTATACGAGCAGTACTTC,CASSLGDLYEQYF
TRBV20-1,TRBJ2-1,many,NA,TGCAGTGCCGCTACTAGCCTGGGTGAGCAGTTCTTC,CSAATSLGEQFF
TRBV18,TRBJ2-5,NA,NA,TGTGCCAACTCACCACAGGCGGGACCCCAATCAGAGACCCAGTACTTC,CANSPQAGPQSETQYF
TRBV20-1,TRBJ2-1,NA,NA,TGCAGTGCTAGTGGGAGAAATGAGCAGTTCTTC,CSASGRNEQFF
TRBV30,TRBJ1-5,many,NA,TGTGCCTGCAATACGGGGAGCAATCAGCCCCAGCATTTT,CACNTGSNQPQHF
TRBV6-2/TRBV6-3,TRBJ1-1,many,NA,TGTGCCAGCAACGACAGCCCCAACACTGAAGCTTTCTTT,CASNDSPNTEAFF
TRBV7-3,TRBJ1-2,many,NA,TGTGCCAGCAGTACGGGGAGCGGGTATGGCTACACCTTC,CASSTGSGYGYTF
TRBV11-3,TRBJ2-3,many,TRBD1,TGTGCCAGCAGCTTTGGGGGTGGACAGGGTTCAGATACGCAGTATTTT,CASSFGGGQGSDTQYF
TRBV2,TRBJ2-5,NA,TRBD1,TGTGCCAGCAGTCGAACCGGGACAGGGGATATCGGAGAGACCCAGTACTTC,CASSRTGTGDIGETQYF
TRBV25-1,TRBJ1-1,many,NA,TGTGCCAGCAGTGAAGTGTTGAACACTGAAGCTTTCTTT,CASSEVLNTEAFF
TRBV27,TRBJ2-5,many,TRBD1,TGTGCCAGCAGTTCTAACAGGGGGGAGACCCAGTACTTC,CASSSNRGETQYF
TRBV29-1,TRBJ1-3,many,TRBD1,TGCAGCGCCCGATTGCTCGACAGGGCCTCTGGAAACACCATATATTTT,CSARLLDRASGNTIYF
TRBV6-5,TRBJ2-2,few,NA,TGTGCCAGCAGTTACTCGGGGTCCGGGGAGCTGTCTTTT,CASSYSGSGELSF
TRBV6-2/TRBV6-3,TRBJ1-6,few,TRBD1,TGTGCCAGCAGTGAGCAAAAGACAGGGAGATGGCCCCTCCACTTT,CASSEQKTGRWPLHF
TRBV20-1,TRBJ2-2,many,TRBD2,TGCAGTGCTAGACTAGCGGGAGAGTCGGGCACCGGGGAGCTGTTTTTT,CSARLAGESGTGELFF
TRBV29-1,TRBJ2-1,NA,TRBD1,TGCAGCGTTGTGAGGTTTGGGACAGGCGAACACAATGAGCAGTTCTTC,CSVVRFGTGEHNEQFF
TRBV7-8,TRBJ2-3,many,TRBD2,TGTGCCAGCAGTTCCCGGACTAGCGGGAGCACAGATACGCAGTATTTT,CASSSRTSGSTDTQYF
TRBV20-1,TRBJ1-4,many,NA,TGCAGTGCTAGAAGGGCGACTAATGAAAAACTGTTTTTT,CSARRATNEKLFF
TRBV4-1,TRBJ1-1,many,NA,TGCGCCAGCAGCCAAGTCCCAGGCCCGGGATCTGAAGCTTTCTTT,CASSQVPGPGSEAFF
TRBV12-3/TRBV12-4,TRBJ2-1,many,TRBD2,TGTGCCAGCAGTTTTGGGGCTAGCGGGGGCCACAATGAGCAGTTCTTC,CASSFGASGGHNEQFF
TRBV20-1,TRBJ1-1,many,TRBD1,TGCAGTGCTATTTATCCGGGACAGGGGTGGACTGAAGCTTTCTTT,CSAIYPGQGWTEAFF
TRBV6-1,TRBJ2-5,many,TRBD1,TGTGCCAGCAGTGGCGCCGGGACAGCGGAGACCCAGTACTTC,CASSGAGTAETQYF
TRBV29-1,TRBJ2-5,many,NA,TGCAGCGTAGTGGGCGGAGTATTACTCCAAGAGACCCAGTACTTC,CSVVGGVLLQETQYF
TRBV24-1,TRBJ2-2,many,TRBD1,TGTGCCACCAGTGATGCCGGGACAGGGGGCACCGGGGAGCTGTTTTTT,CATSDAGTGGTGELFF
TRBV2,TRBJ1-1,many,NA,TGTGCCAGCAGTAGGACGGGGGGGCAGAACACTGAAGCTTTCTTT,CASSRTGGQNTEAFF
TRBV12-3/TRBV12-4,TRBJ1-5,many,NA,TGTGCCAGCAGTTCAGGGCAGCCCCAGCATTTT,CASSSGQPQHF
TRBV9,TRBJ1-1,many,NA,TGTGCCAGCAGCGTAGAGGACCGTAGGGTGGGGAACACTGAAGCTTTCTTT,CASSVEDRRVGNTEAFF
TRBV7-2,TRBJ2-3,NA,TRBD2,TGTGCCAGCAGCCAAAGCGGGAGTCGAGCAGATACGCAGTATTTT,CASSQSGSRADTQYF
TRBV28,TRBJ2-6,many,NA,TGTGCCAGCAGGGGCGGTGGAGCTGGGGCCAACGTCCTGACTTTC,CASRGGGAGANVLTF
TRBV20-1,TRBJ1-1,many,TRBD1,TGCAGTGCTAGAGGGAAGGGACTCACGGCCTCGCCCAGGGGGGAAGCTTTCTTT,CSARGKGLTASPRGEAFF
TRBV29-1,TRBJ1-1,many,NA,TGCAGCGTTGTATACGCTAACACTGAAGCTTTCTTT,CSVVYANTEAFF
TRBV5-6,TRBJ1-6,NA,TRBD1,TGTGCCAGCAGCCAAACGGACAGGGCGAATTCACCCCTCCACTTT,CASSQTDRANSPLHF